There are a few counts of the clone carrying this T cell receptor (beta chain). The entry originates in a study of tumour-infiltrating T cells in Burkitt lymphoma. Turning to the study itself: Repertoire clonality predicted overall and progression-free survival.

Germline V gene lookup returns CDR1 LNHDA and CDR2 SQIVND (reference sequence). Unmatched junction bases numbered 13, after V lost 6 bases and J lost 5 bases. This CDR3 region has 16 residues. The data were produced by immunoSEQ multiplex PCR, yet TCRdb's version contains in-frame clones alone and is incomplete. Of some 6,500 clones listed, around 9.1% are singletons. The chain recombines TRBV19 with TRBJ2-3; 8 bases match TRBD1. The receptor was isolated from a human donor with diffuse large B-cell lymphoma. The sample was tumor tissue. CDR3 coding DNA: TGTGCCAGTAGATCCATTTCAGGGGGCAAGGGAGATACGCAGTATTTT. Translated, it gives CASRSISGGKGDTQYF.